The source of this TCR beta chain is a study of neurological immune-mediated disorders. Overall study findings and caveats: The repertoires of 18 of 34 multiple sclerosis patients were placed by phylogenetic grouping in a single related-CDR3 cluster, which may be a signature. TCR-beta repertoires seemed private in all groups, with no expanded CDR3 amino acid sequences shared.

This clonotype was picked up a small number of times. The antigen remains undetermined. The cDNA was produced through 5'RACE with 10-nucleotide random UMIs. One entry per CDR3 protein results from TCRdb running MiXCR on the 5' RACE reads. Among 130,000 or so distinct CDR3 sequences, about 3.2% were seen once, and the ten largest hold over 1%. V gave up 4 bases and J gave up 2 bases; unmatched junction bases: 9. The CDR3 contains 16 residues. Germline V gives CDR1 SGHTA, CDR2 FQGNSA. This chain joins TRBV7-2 and TRBJ2-7; TRBD2 agrees at 9 bases. The source is a woman aged 30 to 39 with multiple sclerosis. The sample was PBMCs. This chain's CDR3 is CASSSAGGGATYEQYF. In DNA form, the CDR3 reads TGTGCCAGCAGCTCCGCGGGCGGGGGGGCCACCTACGAGCAGTACTTC.